This TCR beta chain comes out of a study of T cells in localized non-small cell lung cancer. General study points: Appearances in adjacent lung were noted for a median 57 of the top 100 tumor clones. Tumor trailed uninvolved adjacent lung in T cell clonality, which peaked there.

About this clone itself: What it recognizes is unknown.

The V gene's germline CDR1 is SEHNR and CDR2 FQNEAQ (reference sequence). CDR3 length: 13 amino acids. J lost 7 bases, V lost 6 bases, and 7 bases had no gene match. Clones were read by immunoSEQ multiplex PCR, and TCRdb kept only the in-frame ones, dropping some. The sample carries approximately 22,000 clones, more than 85% recorded once. This clonotype was sampled from a man aged 40 to 70 with stage II squamous cell lung carcinoma. The sample consisted of PBMCs, taken before any cancer treatment. This chain uses TRBV7-9 with TRBJ1-2; 8 nucleotides align to TRBD1. The DNA for the CDR3 is TGTGCCAGCAGTCAGAGACAGGGGACTGGCTACACCTTC. Residues: CASSQRQGTGYTF. Full variable domain (remainder filled in from reference TRBV7-9 and TRBJ1-2): DTGVSQNPRHKITKRGQNVTFRCDPISEHNRLYWYRQTLGQGPEFLTYFQNEAQLEKSRLLSDRFSAERPKGSFSTLEIQRTEQGDSAMYLCASSQRQGTGYTFGSGTRLTVV.